This TCR beta chain was documented in a study of blood T cells in healthy people across ages. This clonotype has a handful of counts. In germline, CDR1 is SQVTM, CDR2 ANQGSEA. V shed 5 bases and J 8 bases; nucleotides not matched to a gene: 10. The CDR3 runs to 14 residues. The second PCR ran roughly 7 to 11 cycles with a sample-barcoded 5' primer and J-beta primers. Tags on each cDNA molecule came from a template-switch adaptor with 12 random nucleotides. One entry per CDR3 protein, called by TCRdb with MiXCR from the 5' RACE reads. The table includes 650,000 to 800,000 distinct CDR3 sequences, 44% detected once.

The TCR comes from a man in his 60s in good health. The V and J genes are TRBV29-1 and TRBJ2-3, with 10 bases matching TRBD2. The sample consisted of blood. The CDR3, as DNA: TGCAGCGTTTCTTCTAGCGGGGGTCCCACTACGCAGTATTTT. Its protein is CSVSSSGGPTTQYF.